This is a list of T cell receptor beta chains from one sample in a study of PD-1 blockade in classical Hodgkin lymphoma. Assay: immunoSEQ multiplex PCR; the TCRdb copy retains only in-frame clones and omits some. The table lists 20,000 to 30,000 clones, roughly 89% of them singletons. The specimen sequenced was CD4+ T cells from blood. These receptors were collected from a human donor with classical Hodgkin lymphoma. CDR3s include the opening cysteine and the closing phenylalanine or tryptophan. The D gene is left open where the match is weak. Rows give clone size only sometimes, using once, few, many, or a class for an expanded clone.

TRBV7-9	NA	NA	16	TRBJ2-3	CASSLSAQGSTDTQYF	TGTGCCAGCAGCTTATCGGCCCAGGGGAGCACAGATACGCAGTATTTT
TRBV30	NA	NA	13	TRBJ1-4	CAWSRQMNEKLFF	TGTGCCTGGAGTCGACAGATGAATGAAAAACTGTTTTTT
TRBV29-1	TRBD1	NA	15	TRBJ1-4	CSVADTGGPNEKLFF	TGCAGCGTAGCAGATACAGGGGGCCCTAATGAAAAACTGTTTTTT
TRBV7-7	NA	NA	14	TRBJ2-5	CASSLVADGQTQYF	TGTGCCAGCAGCTTAGTTGCGGATGGACAGACCCAGTACTTC
TRBV12-5	NA	NA	15	TRBJ2-7	CASGLPSKGGYEQYF	TGTGCTAGTGGTTTGCCCTCCAAGGGGGGCTACGAGCAGTACTTC
TRBV7-3	NA	NA	16	TRBJ2-1	CASSRGRLSSYNEQFF	TGTGCCAGCAGCCGGGGACGGCTGAGCTCCTACAATGAGCAGTTCTTC
TRBV4-1	TRBD1	once	16	TRBJ2-5	CASSQGRDRGPVAQYF	TGCGCCAGCAGCCAAGGGCGGGACAGGGGGCCCGTGGCCCAGTACTTC
TRBV6-6	NA	NA	13	TRBJ1-2	CASSYAPDYGYTF	TGTGCCAGCAGTTACGCACCGGACTATGGCTACACCTTC
TRBV9	NA	once	14	TRBJ1-1	CASSVKGELTEAFF	TGTGCCAGCAGCGTTAAAGGGGAACTCACTGAAGCTTTCTTT
TRBV11-2	TRBD2	NA	17	TRBJ2-1	CASSAGLAGGLVVEQFF	TGTGCCAGCAGCGCCGGACTAGCGGGGGGGCTGGTCGTTGAGCAGTTCTTC
TRBV7-2	TRBD2	NA	14	TRBJ2-1	CASSRGGTYNEQFF	TGTGCCAGCAGCCGCGGGGGTACGTACAATGAGCAGTTCTTC
TRBV7-2	TRBD2	NA	15	TRBJ2-5	CASSLEGLGTETQYF	TGTGCCAGCAGCTTAGAGGGACTAGGAACCGAGACCCAGTACTTC
TRBV6-6	NA	NA	12	TRBJ2-7	CASSGEIYEQYF	TGTGCCAGCAGTGGCGAGATCTACGAGCAGTACTTC
TRBV27	NA	NA	13	TRBJ1-5	CASSVVGSQPQHF	TGTGCCAGCAGTGTTGTGGGGTCTCAGCCCCAGCATTTT
TRBV10-3	NA	NA	15	TRBJ1-5	CAISEGDGRWEPQHF	TGTGCCATCAGTGAAGGGGACGGCCGGTGGGAGCCCCAGCATTTT
TRBV19	TRBD1	NA	19	TRBJ2-2	CASSITIGGQGYGTGELFF	TGTGCCAGTAGTATTACGATTGGGGGACAGGGGTACGGCACCGGGGAGCTGTTTTTT
TRBV11-2	NA	NA	13	TRBJ1-1	CASSLEDRTEAFF	TGTGCCAGCAGCTTAGAAGACCGGACGGAAGCTTTCTTT
TRBV5-1	NA	NA	14	TRBJ1-1	CASSRDGLNTEAFF	TGCGCCAGCAGCCGCGACGGATTGAACACTGAAGCTTTCTTT
TRBV18	NA	NA	15	TRBJ1-1	CASSPQGHSNTEAFF	TGTGCCAGCTCACCACAGGGACATTCGAACACTGAAGCTTTCTTT
TRBV28	TRBD1	NA	13	TRBJ2-7	CASSPTGDYEQYF	TGTGCCAGCAGTCCGACAGGGGACTACGAGCAGTACTTC
TRBV7-2	NA	NA	18	TRBJ1-6	CASSLERGRSSYNSPLHF	TGTGCCAGCAGCTTGGAAAGGGGAAGAAGCTCCTATAATTCACCCCTCCACTTT
TRBV5-1	NA	NA	16	TRBJ2-1	CASKLSGDRPFDEQFF	TGCGCCAGCAAACTCTCCGGTGACAGGCCATTCGATGAGCAGTTCTTC
TRBV28	NA	NA	12	TRBJ1-3	CASSPPGNTIYF	TGTGCCAGCAGTCCCCCCGGAAACACCATATATTTT
TRBV11-2	NA	NA	17	TRBJ2-3	CASSFNRDPGIADTQYF	TGTGCCAGCAGCTTCAACCGGGACCCCGGGATCGCAGATACGCAGTATTTT
TRBV7-3	TRBD1	NA	15	TRBJ2-2	CASSYGTDSAGELFF	TGTGCCAGCAGCTATGGGACAGATTCGGCCGGGGAGCTGTTTTTT
TRBV30	TRBD1	NA	16	TRBJ1-1	CAWSALRDRMNTEAFF	TGTGCCTGGAGTGCCCTCCGGGACAGAATGAATACTGAAGCTTTCTTT
TRBV7-8	TRBD2	NA	15	TRBJ2-3	CASSLGTSVGDTQYF	TGTGCCAGCAGCTTAGGGACTAGCGTTGGAGATACGCAGTATTTT
TRBV11-2	TRBD1	NA	13	TRBJ2-5	CASGQGAQETQYF	TGTGCCAGCGGTCAGGGGGCCCAAGAGACCCAGTACTTC
TRBV21-1	NA	NA	15	TRBJ2-4	CASSIDRGTKNIQYF	TGTGCCAGCAGCATTGACAGGGGTACCAAAAACATTCAGTACTTC
TRBV5-4	NA	NA	15	TRBJ1-2	CASSLDGEPIYGYTF	TGTGCCAGCAGCCTGGACGGGGAGCCCATCTATGGCTACACCTTC
TRBV7-3	NA	NA	15	TRBJ1-2	CASSRRDGGVYGYTF	TGTGCCAGCAGCCGCCGGGATGGGGGTGTCTATGGCTACACCTTC
TRBV5-3	NA	few	14	TRBJ1-5	CARRGAVGRQPQHF	TGTGCCAGAAGAGGGGCCGTGGGGCGTCAGCCCCAGCATTTT
TRBV6-5	NA	NA	11	TRBJ1-1	CASKKYTEAFF	TGTGCCAGCAAGAAGTACACTGAAGCTTTCTTT
TRBV6-5	NA	NA	15	TRBJ2-6	CASSPIFSGANVLTF	TGTGCCAGCAGTCCTATCTTCTCTGGGGCCAACGTCCTGACTTTC
TRBV5-1	NA	once	14	TRBJ1-2	CASSMGGPADGYTF	TGCGCCAGCAGTATGGGCGGACCTGCGGATGGCTACACCTTC
TRBV7-9	NA	NA	14	TRBJ1-4	CASSLDGTSEKLFF	TGTGCCAGCAGCTTAGACGGAACGAGTGAAAAACTGTTTTTT
TRBV18	TRBD1	NA	19	TRBJ2-4	CASSPLTTTGSVAKNIQYF	TGTGCCAGCTCACCCCTAACAACGACAGGGAGTGTTGCCAAAAACATTCAGTACTTC
TRBV5-1	TRBD2	NA	16	TRBJ2-3	CASSPRARGKTDTQYF	TGCGCCAGCAGCCCACGAGCGCGGGGGAAAACAGATACGCAGTATTTT
TRBV7-6	TRBD1	NA	15	TRBJ1-5	CASSLTGDRNQPQHF	TGTGCCAGCAGCTTAACAGGGGATCGCAATCAGCCCCAGCATTTT
TRBV11-2	NA	NA	12	TRBJ2-2	CASSLDYGELFF	TGTGCCAGCAGCTTAGATTACGGGGAGCTGTTTTTT
TRBV10-3	NA	NA	14	TRBJ1-2	CAISTGYLNYGYTF	TGTGCCATCAGTACAGGGTACCTTAACTATGGCTACACCTTC
TRBV7-2	NA	NA	13	TRBJ2-1	CASSLVLQNEQFF	TGTGCCAGCAGCTTAGTACTCCAAAATGAGCAGTTCTTC
TRBV25-1	NA	NA	15	TRBJ2-5	CASRLGMGAQETQYF	TGTGCCAGCAGGCTAGGGATGGGGGCGCAGGAGACCCAGTACTTC
TRBV19	NA	few	13	TRBJ1-1	CASSIRANTEAFF	TGTGCCAGTAGTATAAGGGCGAACACTGAAGCTTTCTTT
TRBV10-1	TRBD2	NA	17	TRBJ2-1	CASSESVPSGSYNEQFF	TGCGCCAGCAGTGAGTCGGTCCCTAGCGGGTCCTACAATGAGCAGTTCTTC
TRBV18	TRBD2	NA	15	TRBJ2-7	CASSPSGTRITEQYF	TGTGCCAGCTCACCATCCGGGACTAGGATAACCGAGCAGTACTTC
TRBV28	TRBD1	NA	17	TRBJ2-7	CASSFIGTVNLSYEQYF	TGTGCCAGCAGTTTTATCGGGACAGTCAACCTTTCCTACGAGCAGTACTTC
TRBV21-1	NA	NA	15	TRBJ2-1	CASSKGTSGINEQFF	TGTGCCAGCAGCAAGGGGACTAGCGGGATTAATGAGCAGTTCTTC
TRBV27	TRBD1	NA	14	TRBJ2-5	CASSFGDRGETQYF	TGTGCCAGCAGTTTCGGGGACAGGGGAGAGACCCAGTACTTC